Given below is one T cell receptor (beta chain) in context. Its antigen is still unknown. Base qualities are not at hand, and no much larger clone is one base apart. The sample's time point label, in plain terms: sample taken at primary tumor resection. Without any cell sorting, TCR sequencing was performed on whole RNA extracted either from tumor and nontumor lung tissue or from cryopreserved PBMC samples. The donors were some 70 patients from the lung TRACERx cohort who had early-stage, untreated non-small cell lung cancer. Only patients for whom sufficient RNA was available from at least two tumor regions were selected for TCR sequencing. The source of the sample is a study of spatial heterogeneity in lung cancer (dated 2019 in TCRdb). Regarding the complete study: Beta-chain transcripts were consistently detected in greater numbers than alpha-chain transcripts, which likely reflected higher beta-chain transcript abundance. In the raw uncorrected reads, each unique combination of TCR and UMI appeared more than ten times on average. The study quantitatively compared TCR alpha and beta repertoires across multiple tumor regions, matched nontumor lung and blood in non-small cell lung cancer. Nonsynonymous mutation counts, determined by whole-exome sequencing of tumor tissue, were related to features of the TCR repertoire. Both alpha and beta chains were TCR-sequenced in samples taken at surgery, namely 220 tumor regions, 62 to 70 matched nontumor lung samples and some 53 PBMC samples. Summary of the overall study and its limitations: Confirming at a functional level the hypothesis that regional TCRs recognize regional mutations was considered to require additional single-cell paired TCR alpha and beta sequencing. Ubiquitous expanded tumor TCRs were found in blood more often at tumor resection than at routine follow-up.

The CDR1 and CDR2 encoded by the germline V gene are SGHAT and FQNNGV. The CDR3 numbers 12 residues from cysteine through phenylalanine. Of the read, only the CDR3 DNA is kept; its 36 bases are in frame from base 1. At the junction V is shortened by 9 bases and J by 0 bases, with 6 bases in between. Library generation was performed with 5' RACE. Sequencer: NextSeq 500. In the TCR library protocol, a unique molecular identifier was attached to each TCR cDNA molecule so that PCR and sequencing errors could be corrected. From the authors' description of their analysis: Decombinator tools were used for TCR identification, UMI-based error correction and CDR3 extraction. TCRs above a frequency of 2 per 1,000, corresponding to the top 1% of the tumor frequency distribution, were defined as expanded. Renyi diversity was computed with the R vegan package after each repertoire had been subsampled 100 times to 5,000 TCRs. To build CDR3 similarity networks, amino acid triplet string-kernel similarity was used, and CDR3s were connected when their pairwise similarity was above 0.82. TCRdb itself trimmed the public reads at Q25 with fastp, ran MiXCR and retained productive beta chains. Every entry covers one CDR3 protein and lists the most common genes and DNA from its rows. The V and J calls reflect TCRdb's pipeline rather than the authors' work. In this sample the table shows approximately 81,000 distinct CDR3 sequences, around 12% of which occur a single time. The ten largest clones represent approximately 4.2% of the sample.

The receptor's source is a male donor with early-stage non-small cell lung cancer. The rearrangement combines TRBV11-2 with TRBJ1-3, with the D segment identity uncertain. The source was PBMCs, collected at surgery. The CDR3 in this case is CASRASGNTIYF. The base sequence is TGTGCCAGTAGGGCCTCTGGAAACACCATATATTTT.